The clone carrying this TCR beta chain was seen a handful of times. Its cognate antigen is unknown. V was shortened by 3 bases and J by 10 bases, with 16 bases between the two germline ends. Germline assignment: CDR1 MNHGY and CDR2 SVAAGI. The CDR3 is 14 residues long. The sample is drawn from a study of regulatory T cells in long-lasting Graves disease. Study results and limitations: Favoring TRBV28, TRBJ1-2 and TRBJ2-5 was a feature seen in persistent disease. Newly diagnosed patients shared 1,000 or so public clonotypes; persistent patients shared approximately 2,700.

TCR beta libraries were built with iRepertoire HTBI primers and Arm-PCR of CDR3 regions. TCRdb re-derived calls from the multiplex PCR reads in MiXCR, one entry per CDR3 protein. The table records 320,000 or so distinct CDR3 sequences, 15% to 20% of them present only once. The sample's time point: newly diagnosed GD, antithyroid drugs for less than 3 months. Researchers made the TCR library from RNA that was extracted from PBMCs. Those enrolled as patients came out of an endocrinology department in Xi'an, China. This material consisted of peripheral blood mononuclear cells (PBMCs), taken at new diagnosis, from a patient treated with antithyroid drugs. This clonotype was obtained from a female donor with Graves disease. This chain connects TRBV6-9 to TRBJ2-1; D not resolved. Here the CDR3 DNA reads TGTGCCAGCAGTTACTCTATGTCCAGTGGAGAGCAGTTCTTC. The encoded protein is CASSYSMSSGEQFF.